Listed below are T cell receptor beta chains from one sample, sequenced in a study of T cells after yellow fever vaccination. TCRdb analysed the 5' RACE reads with MiXCR anew, one entry per CDR3 protein. The sample holds over 300,000 distinct CDR3 sequences; roughly 4% are singletons and the top ten take around 20%. The sequenced sample was PBMCs, obtained on the day of the yellow fever booster vaccination. The receptors here all came from a man aged 18 to 35 who received the YFV17D yellow fever vaccine. CDR3s include the opening cysteine and the closing phenylalanine or tryptophan. D genes are given only for firm matches. A clone size is listed for some rows: how often the clone was seen (once, few, many), or a class if it is expanded.

>TRBV12-3/TRBV12-4|.|TRBJ2-5|many
CASSLSSEETQYF
TGTGCCAGCAGTTTAAGTAGCGAAGAGACCCAGTACTTC
>TRBV6-2/TRBV6-3|.|TRBJ1-5|few
CASRAGLNQPQHF
TGTGCCAGCCGGGCGGGATTGAATCAGCCCCAGCATTTT
>TRBV7-8|TRBD1|TRBJ2-5|many
CASSTDRGGDETQYF
TGTGCCAGCAGCACCGACAGGGGCGGGGATGAGACCCAGTACTTC
>TRBV20-1|.|TRBJ1-1|.
CSAPTSGGSTEAFF
TGCAGTGCTCCCACAAGCGGAGGGAGCACTGAAGCTTTCTTT
>TRBV12-3/TRBV12-4|.|TRBJ2-1|many
CASSLRRIYNEQFF
TGTGCCAGCAGTTTACGCCGGATCTACAATGAGCAGTTCTTC
>TRBV7-8|TRBD1|TRBJ2-3|.
CASTLGQGNLADTQYF
TGTGCCAGCACGCTAGGACAGGGAAATTTGGCAGATACGCAGTATTTT
>TRBV18|.|TRBJ1-2|.
CASSPSDGLLFGYTF
TGTGCCAGCTCACCTTCCGACGGATTACTATTCGGCTACACCTTC
>TRBV12-3/TRBV12-4|.|TRBJ1-5|many
CASSFGRNQPQHF
TGTGCCAGCAGTTTTGGGCGAAATCAGCCCCAGCATTTT
>TRBV19|TRBD1|TRBJ1-6|few
CASSIGQDYNSPLHF
TGTGCCAGTAGTATCGGACAGGATTATAATTCACCCCTCCACTTT
>TRBV19|.|TRBJ1-5|few
CASSISRVGNQPQHF
TGTGCCAGTAGTATCTCGCGCGTCGGCAATCAGCCCCAGCATTTT
>TRBV6-5|TRBD1|TRBJ2-2|.
CASSTHLTGNYYTGELFF
TGTGCCAGCAGTACCCACCTGACAGGGAATTACTACACCGGGGAGCTGTTTTTT
>TRBV14|.|TRBJ2-5|few
CASGFRGVQETQYF
TGTGCCAGCGGGTTCAGGGGAGTCCAAGAGACCCAGTACTTC
>TRBV6-6|.|TRBJ1-2|few
CASSWAEDGYTF
TGTGCCAGCAGTTGGGCGGAGGATGGCTACACCTTC
>TRBV5-1|TRBD1|TRBJ2-7|many
CASSRRDRAHEQYF
TGCGCCAGCTCCCGCCGGGACAGGGCCCACGAGCAGTACTTC
>TRBV6-6|TRBD1|TRBJ1-2|few
CASSQIGAGGLNYGYTF
TGTGCCAGCAGTCAAATAGGGGCAGGGGGGCTAAACTATGGCTACACCTTC
>TRBV29-1|TRBD1|TRBJ2-7|.
CSVKTGVEQYF
TGCAGCGTTAAAACAGGGGTAGAGCAGTACTTC
>TRBV29-1|TRBD1|TRBJ2-7|.
CSVEERSRDRLSYEQYF
TGCAGCGTTGAAGAAAGATCCCGGGACAGGTTATCCTACGAGCAGTACTTC
>TRBV5-5|.|TRBJ1-4|.
CASSLVVNEKLFF
TGTGCCAGCAGCTTGGTAGTAAATGAAAAACTGTTTTTT
>TRBV12-3/TRBV12-4|TRBD1|TRBJ1-2|.
CASSLTGASGYTF
TGTGCCAGCAGTTTAACAGGGGCGAGTGGCTACACCTTC
>TRBV20-1|TRBD1|TRBJ1-6|.
CSAAGTGNSPLHF
TGCAGTGCTGCCGGGACAGGGAATTCACCCCTCCACTTT
>TRBV20-1|TRBD1|TRBJ2-1|.
CSAAGRTGTYNEQFF
TGCAGTGCTGCGGGGAGGACAGGGACCTACAATGAGCAGTTCTTC
>TRBV7-2|.|TRBJ2-3|.
CASSRGWATDTQYF
TGTGCCAGCAGCCGGGGGTGGGCCACAGATACGCAGTATTTT
>TRBV27|.|TRBJ1-2|few
CASSQQGPYGYTF
TGTGCCAGCAGTCAACAGGGCCCCTATGGCTACACCTTC
>TRBV6-5|TRBD1|TRBJ1-2|.
CASSYGDRGADGYTF
TGTGCCAGCAGTTACGGTGACAGGGGCGCGGATGGCTACACCTTC
>TRBV12-3/TRBV12-4|.|TRBJ2-1|few
CASSLWQGSYNEQFF
TGTGCCAGCAGTTTGTGGCAGGGCTCCTACAATGAGCAGTTCTTC
>TRBV6-4|TRBD1|TRBJ2-1|.
CATLPGQGSYNEQFF
TGTGCCACCCTGCCTGGACAGGGGAGCTACAATGAGCAGTTCTTC
>TRBV5-1|.|TRBJ2-1|few
CASSFIGSRGLNEQFF
TGCGCCAGCAGCTTCATAGGTTCCAGGGGACTCAATGAGCAGTTCTTC
>TRBV27|.|TRBJ2-2|many
CASRGTANTGELFF
TGTGCCAGCAGGGGTACAGCGAACACCGGGGAGCTGTTTTTT
>TRBV7-3|TRBD2|TRBJ2-6|few
CASSLQTSGGSGANVLTF
TGTGCCAGCAGCCTACAGACTAGCGGGGGCTCTGGGGCCAACGTCCTGACTTTC
>TRBV7-2|.|TRBJ1-5|few
CASSLYTGSNQPQHF
TGTGCCAGCAGCTTATACACAGGCTCGAATCAGCCCCAGCATTTT
>TRBV12-3/TRBV12-4|.|TRBJ1-6|many
CASFSTGTWNNSPLHF
TGTGCCAGCTTTTCCACCGGGACATGGAATAATTCACCCCTCCACTTT
>TRBV6-2/TRBV6-3|.|TRBJ1-6|.
CASSIQGTYNSPLHF
TGTGCCAGCAGTATCCAGGGGACGTATAATTCACCCCTCCACTTT
>TRBV27|.|TRBJ1-6|many
CASGLREGEYNSPLHF
TGTGCCAGCGGTTTGCGGGAGGGGGAATATAATTCACCCCTCCACTTT
>TRBV2|TRBD1|TRBJ2-5|many
CASRGQVQETQYF
TGTGCCAGCAGGGGACAGGTCCAAGAGACCCAGTACTTC
>TRBV29-1|.|TRBJ1-3|few
CSVASGFPPTIYF
TGCAGCGTTGCTTCAGGATTCCCACCCACCATATATTTT
>TRBV5-1|.|TRBJ2-5|many
CASHDTYQETQYF
TGCGCCAGCCACGATACGTACCAAGAGACCCAGTACTTC
>TRBV6-5|TRBD1|TRBJ2-1|few
CASRPRDRLRDEQFF
TGTGCCAGCAGACCCCGGGACAGGCTTAGGGATGAGCAGTTCTTC
>TRBV4-3|.|TRBJ2-1|few
CASSPGLLRDEQFF
TGCGCCAGCAGCCCGGGACTCCTGAGGGATGAGCAGTTCTTC
>TRBV7-9|.|TRBJ1-1|many
CASSLPTTEAFF
TGTGCCAGCAGCTTACCGACCACTGAAGCTTTCTTT
>TRBV11-2|TRBD2|TRBJ2-1|many
CASSATSGGALNEQFF
TGTGCCAGCAGCGCGACTAGCGGGGGGGCTTTGAATGAGCAGTTCTTC
>TRBV12-3/TRBV12-4|.|TRBJ2-1|.
CASSLLRYGGNEQFF
TGTGCCAGCAGTTTATTGAGGTACGGGGGCAATGAGCAGTTCTTC
>TRBV7-2|.|TRBJ1-2|many
CASSLAFRGEDGYTF
TGTGCCAGCAGCTTAGCGTTCCGGGGCGAGGATGGCTACACCTTC
>TRBV29-1|.|TRBJ1-2|.
CSGVDTNYGYTF
TGCAGCGGGGTTGACACCAACTATGGCTACACCTTC
>TRBV7-2|.|TRBJ2-4|many
CASSFSRVGIQYF
TGTGCCAGCAGCTTCTCCAGGGTGGGCATTCAGTACTTC
>TRBV5-1|.|TRBJ1-1|many
CASRADYTEAFF
TGCGCCAGCCGGGCAGACTACACTGAAGCTTTCTTT
>TRBV24-1|TRBD1|TRBJ2-3|.
CATSDSWQGADTQYF
TGTGCCACCAGTGATTCGTGGCAGGGGGCAGATACGCAGTATTTT
>TRBV10-3|.|TRBJ1-2|few
CAISSTLLNYGYTF
TGTGCCATCAGTTCGACCCTACTTAACTATGGCTACACCTTC
>TRBV20-1|TRBD2|TRBJ2-7|many
CSATGSGGSYEQYF
TGCAGTGCAACGGGTAGCGGGGGGTCCTACGAGCAGTACTTC
>TRBV5-6|.|TRBJ2-3|many
CASSLAAGAPTDTQYF
TGTGCCAGCAGCTTGGCGGCAGGGGCCCCCACAGATACGCAGTATTTT
>TRBV20-1|TRBD1|TRBJ2-7|many
CSAWGDRVYEQYF
TGCAGTGCTTGGGGGGACAGGGTTTACGAGCAGTACTTC
>TRBV5-4|.|TRBJ2-5|few
CASSLDTGRETQYF
TGTGCCAGCAGCTTGGACACAGGGCGGGAGACCCAGTACTTC
>TRBV10-2|.|TRBJ2-7|many
CASSDQTGQDEQYF
TGCGCCAGCAGTGATCAGACGGGGCAGGATGAGCAGTACTTC
>TRBV6-5|.|TRBJ1-2|.
CASSSPTGRIDGYTF
TGTGCCAGCAGTTCCCCCACAGGGAGGATAGATGGCTACACCTTC
>TRBV18|.|TRBJ1-1|few
CASSRVGPGASGNTEAFF
TGTGCCAGCTCACGGGTAGGTCCGGGGGCTTCGGGGAACACTGAAGCTTTCTTT
>TRBV20-1|.|TRBJ2-3|.
CSAREIRALPSTDTQYF
TGCAGTGCTAGAGAGATAAGGGCACTCCCAAGCACAGATACGCAGTATTTT
>TRBV6-5|TRBD2|TRBJ2-3|many
CASSRTSGVAVTQYF
TGTGCCAGCAGCCGGACTAGCGGGGTAGCCGTTACGCAGTATTTT
>TRBV7-9|TRBD1|TRBJ1-2|.
CASSLAGQGPLNDGYTF
TGTGCCAGCAGCTTAGCTGGACAGGGGCCTCTCAACGATGGCTACACCTTC
>TRBV4-1|TRBD1|TRBJ1-5|few
CASSQPGGGVNDQPQHF
TGCGCCAGCAGCCAACCCGGAGGGGGCGTCAATGACCAGCCCCAGCATTTT
>TRBV20-1|.|TRBJ2-4|many
CSAGRPESGNIQYF
TGCAGTGCGGGACGGCCAGAGTCCGGAAACATTCAGTACTTC
>TRBV18|TRBD1|TRBJ1-1|many
CASSLDRGMTEAFF
TGTGCCAGCTCACTTGACAGGGGAATGACTGAAGCTTTCTTT